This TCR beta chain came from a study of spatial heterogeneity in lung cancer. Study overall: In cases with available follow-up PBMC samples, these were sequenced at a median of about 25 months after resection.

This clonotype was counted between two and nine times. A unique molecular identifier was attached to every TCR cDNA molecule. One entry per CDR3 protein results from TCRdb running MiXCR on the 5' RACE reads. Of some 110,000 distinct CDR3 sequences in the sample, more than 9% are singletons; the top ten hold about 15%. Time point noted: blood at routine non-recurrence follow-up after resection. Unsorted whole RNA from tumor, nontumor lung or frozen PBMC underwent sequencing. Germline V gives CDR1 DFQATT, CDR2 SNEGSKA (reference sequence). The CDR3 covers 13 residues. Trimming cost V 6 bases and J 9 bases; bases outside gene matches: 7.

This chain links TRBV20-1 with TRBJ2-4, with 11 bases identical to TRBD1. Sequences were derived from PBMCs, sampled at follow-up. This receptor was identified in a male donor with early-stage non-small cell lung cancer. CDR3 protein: CSARTGGRTIQYF. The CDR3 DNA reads TGCAGTGCGCGGACAGGGGGCCGGACCATTCAGTACTTC.